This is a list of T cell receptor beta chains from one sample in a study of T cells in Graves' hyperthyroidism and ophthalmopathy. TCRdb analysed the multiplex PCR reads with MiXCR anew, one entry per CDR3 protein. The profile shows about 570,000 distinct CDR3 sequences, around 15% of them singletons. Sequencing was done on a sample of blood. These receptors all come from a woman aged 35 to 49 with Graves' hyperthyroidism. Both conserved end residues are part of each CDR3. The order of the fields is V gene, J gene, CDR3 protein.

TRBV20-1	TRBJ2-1	CSAKVSGVYNEQFF
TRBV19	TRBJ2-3	CASSAGTGSDTQYF
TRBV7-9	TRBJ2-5	CASSLGQPQETQYF
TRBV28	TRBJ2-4	CASSEVPLPQGAKNIQYF
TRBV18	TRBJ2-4	CASSPVTSGAKNIQYF
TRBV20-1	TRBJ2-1	CSARPLAYEQFF
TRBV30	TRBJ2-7	CAARGGVYEQYF
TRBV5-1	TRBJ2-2	CASRLAGGTGELFF
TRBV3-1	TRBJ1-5	CASSQGQGGQPQHF
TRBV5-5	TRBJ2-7	CASSLNLGTSYEQYF
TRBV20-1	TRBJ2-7	CSARIAGVGGEQYF
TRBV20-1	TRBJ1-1	CSAADPLDRHTEAFF
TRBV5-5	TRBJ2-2	CASSLELQGGGELFF
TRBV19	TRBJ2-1	CASSMGGSYNEQFF
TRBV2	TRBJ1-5	CASRTGLSEPQHF
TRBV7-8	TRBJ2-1	CASSSPPGTSGISYNEQFF
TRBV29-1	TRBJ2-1	CSVELAPRYNEQFF
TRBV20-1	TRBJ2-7	CSARTSGRWEQYF
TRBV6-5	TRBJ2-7	CASSYSSPDRGISYEQYF
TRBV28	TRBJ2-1	CASTAGQGSFF
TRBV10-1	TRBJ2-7	CASSGDRDRQYF
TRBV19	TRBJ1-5	CASSTSGVSYSNQPQHF